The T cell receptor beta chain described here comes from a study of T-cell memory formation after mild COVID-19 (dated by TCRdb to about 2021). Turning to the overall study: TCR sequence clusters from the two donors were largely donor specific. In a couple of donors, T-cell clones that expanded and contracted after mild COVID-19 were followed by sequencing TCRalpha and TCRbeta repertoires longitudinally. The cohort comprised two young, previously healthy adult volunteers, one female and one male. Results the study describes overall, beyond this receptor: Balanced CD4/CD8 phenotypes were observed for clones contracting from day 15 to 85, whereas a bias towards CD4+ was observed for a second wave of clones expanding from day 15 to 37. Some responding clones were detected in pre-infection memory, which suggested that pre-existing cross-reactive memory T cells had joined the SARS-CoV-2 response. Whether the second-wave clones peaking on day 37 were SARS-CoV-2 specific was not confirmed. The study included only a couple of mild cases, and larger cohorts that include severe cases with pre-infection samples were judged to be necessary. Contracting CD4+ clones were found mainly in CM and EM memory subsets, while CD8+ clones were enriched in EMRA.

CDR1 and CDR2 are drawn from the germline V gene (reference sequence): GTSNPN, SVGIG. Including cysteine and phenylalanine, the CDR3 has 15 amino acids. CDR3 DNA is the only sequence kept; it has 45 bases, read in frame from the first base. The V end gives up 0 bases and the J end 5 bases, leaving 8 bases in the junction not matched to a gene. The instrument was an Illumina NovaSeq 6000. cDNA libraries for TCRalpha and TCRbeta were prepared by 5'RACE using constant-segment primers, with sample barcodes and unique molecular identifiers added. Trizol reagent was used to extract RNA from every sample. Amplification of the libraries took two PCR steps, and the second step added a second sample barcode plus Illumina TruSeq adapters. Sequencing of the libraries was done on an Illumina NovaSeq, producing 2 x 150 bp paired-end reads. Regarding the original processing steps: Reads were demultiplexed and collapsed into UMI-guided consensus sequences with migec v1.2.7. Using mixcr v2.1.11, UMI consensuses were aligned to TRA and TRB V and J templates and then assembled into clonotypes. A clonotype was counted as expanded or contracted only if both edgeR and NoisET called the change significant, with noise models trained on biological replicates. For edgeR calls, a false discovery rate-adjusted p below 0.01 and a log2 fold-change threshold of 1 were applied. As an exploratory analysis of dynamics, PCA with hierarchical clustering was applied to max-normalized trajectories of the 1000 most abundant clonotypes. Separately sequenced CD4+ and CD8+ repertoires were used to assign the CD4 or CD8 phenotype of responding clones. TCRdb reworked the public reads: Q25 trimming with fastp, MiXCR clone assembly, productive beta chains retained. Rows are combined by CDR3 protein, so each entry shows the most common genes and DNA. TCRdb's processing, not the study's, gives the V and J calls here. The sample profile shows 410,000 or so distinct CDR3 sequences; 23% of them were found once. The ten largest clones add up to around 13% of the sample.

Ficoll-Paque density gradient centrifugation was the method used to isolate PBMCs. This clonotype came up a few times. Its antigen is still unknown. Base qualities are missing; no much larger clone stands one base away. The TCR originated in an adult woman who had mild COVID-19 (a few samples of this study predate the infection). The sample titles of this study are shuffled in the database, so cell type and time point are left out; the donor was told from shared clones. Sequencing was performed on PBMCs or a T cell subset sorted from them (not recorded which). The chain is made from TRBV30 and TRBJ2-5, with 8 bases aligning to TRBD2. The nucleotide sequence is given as TGTGCCTGGAGTGTACTGGCGGGAGGTCGGGAGACCCAGTACTTC. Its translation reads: CAWSVLAGGRETQYF.